Below, 11 T cell receptor beta chains from the same sample are listed, as sequenced in a study of neurological immune-mediated disorders. TCRdb independently ran MiXCR on the 5' RACE reads; one entry per CDR3 protein. The sample lists approximately 16,000 distinct CDR3 sequences, less than 25% occurring once. What was sequenced was PBMCs. The receptors shown here come from a man in his forties or fifties in good health.

Worth noting for this clonotype: Germline and junction disagree at one end, which may indicate a read error. The gene calls are TRBV28 and TRBJ2-4; D is possibly TRBD2 (6 bases). This CDR3 comprises 13 residues. Germline lookup yields CDR1 MDHEN and CDR2 SYDVKM. CDR3 sequence reads: CVSSEGVKNIQYF. The CDR3 DNA follows: TGTGTCAGCTCGGAGGGAGTAAAAAACATTCAGTACTTC.

The genes are TRBV9 and TRBJ2-2; 14 bases line up with TRBD2. The V segment lost 2 bases and the J segment 7 bases; nucleotides outside the gene matches: 4. CDR1 is SGDLS and CDR2 is YYNGEE in the germline V gene. CDR3 length: 16 amino acids. CDR3 bases: TGTGCCAGCAGCGTGGGACTAGCGGGAGTTGACGGGGAGCTGTTTTTT. As protein: CASSVGLAGVDGELFF.

This clonotype was found many times. This rearrangement joins TRBV7-6 to TRBJ2-2; 7 positions agree with TRBD1. The CDR3 runs 16 residues. V was pared by 5 bases and J by 4 bases, with 10 bases of the junction left unmatched. CDR1 and CDR2 (germline): SGHVS, FNYEAQ. The CDR3 DNA reads TGTGCCAGCAGCCCCACGACAGGGTCGGGCACCGGGGAGCTGTTTTTT. Protein sequence: CASSPTTGSGTGELFF.

This clonotype was found many times. The chain couples TRBV6-1 to TRBJ1-3, with 7 nucleotides matching TRBD1. Per the germline V gene, CDR1 is MNHNS and CDR2 is SASEGT. The trim removed 5 bases at V and 2 bases at J, leaving 3 bases unmatched. The CDR3 has 14 amino acids. The CDR3 DNA sequence: TGTGCCAGCAGTAGGACAGGCACTGGAAACACCATATATTTT. Translated, it gives CASSRTGTGNTIYF.

The chain has TRBV7-9 and TRBJ2-1; D is uncertain. Trimming took 2 bases from V and 6 from J, leaving 17 bases between them. CDR1 and CDR2 from the germline V gene are SEHNR and FQNEAQ (reference sequence). The CDR3 runs 16 residues. CDR3 sequence (DNA): TGTGCCAGCAGCTTATGGGTTGGGCAGTCAGGCAATGAGCAGTTCTTC. This translates into CASSLWVGQSGNEQFF.

This clonotype was counted at least ten times. V usage is TRBV20-1 and J usage is TRBJ2-1, with 10 bases identical to TRBD2. This CDR3 region has 15 residues. Trimming took 3 bases from V and 9 from J; bases not matched to a gene: 11. Germline V gene sequence: CDR1 DFQATT, CDR2 SNEGSKA (reference sequence). The CDR3 sequence is CSARQPSGSFSEQFF. The CDR3 bases are TGCAGTGCTAGGCAGCCTAGCGGGAGTTTTAGTGAGCAGTTCTTC.

This clonotype was observed at least ten times. The chain combines TRBV12-3 or TRBV12-4 with TRBJ2-7; TRBD2 agrees at 9 bases. The CDR3 sequence is 14 residues long. The J segment lost 7 bases and the V segment lost 3 bases, leaving 7 bases of the junction unmatched. This chain's CDR3 is CASSFGSGRREQYF. CDR3 nucleotides: TGTGCCAGCAGTTTCGGTAGCGGGAGACGGGAGCAGTACTTC.

This clonotype appeared many times. V usage is TRBV20-1 and J usage is TRBJ2-6; D gene ambiguous. This CDR3 region has 14 residues. V gave up 5 bases and J gave up 1 base, with 9 bases separating them. The V gene's germline CDR1 is DFQATT and CDR2 SNEGSKA (reference sequence). The CDR3 sequence: CSALDVSGANVLTF. In DNA, the CDR3 is TGCAGTGCTCTAGACGTTTCTGGGGCCAACGTCCTGACTTTC.

This clonotype was detected many times. This chain connects TRBV12-3 or TRBV12-4 to TRBJ2-3, with D possibly being TRBD2 (6 bases). V was shortened by 6 bases and J by 5 bases, with 9 bases between the two germline ends. This CDR3 region has 12 residues. The CDR3 loop is CASSWGVDTQYF. The CDR3 coding sequence is TGTGCCAGCAGCTGGGGGGTAGATACGCAGTATTTT.

The rearrangement uses TRBV27 and TRBJ2-2; 11 nucleotides agree with TRBD2. V was clipped by 8 bases and J by 5 bases; unmatched bases: 7. The germline CDR1 and CDR2 sequences are MNHEY and SMNVEV (reference sequence). The CDR3 spans 15 residues. This CDR3 is CASRIAGGRTGELFF. CDR3 DNA: TGTGCCAGCCGAATAGCGGGAGGGAGGACCGGGGAGCTGTTTTTT.

This clonotype occurred many times. The genes are TRBV10-3 and TRBJ2-1, with 8 bases identical to TRBD2. CDR1 and CDR2 from the germline V gene are ENHRY and SYGVKD. The length of the CDR3 is 14 residues. Trimming cost V 2 bases and J 10 bases; bases outside gene matches: 7. CDR3 protein: CAISEERREGEQFF. CDR3 DNA: TGTGCCATCAGTGAGGAGAGACGGGAGGGAGAGCAGTTCTTC.